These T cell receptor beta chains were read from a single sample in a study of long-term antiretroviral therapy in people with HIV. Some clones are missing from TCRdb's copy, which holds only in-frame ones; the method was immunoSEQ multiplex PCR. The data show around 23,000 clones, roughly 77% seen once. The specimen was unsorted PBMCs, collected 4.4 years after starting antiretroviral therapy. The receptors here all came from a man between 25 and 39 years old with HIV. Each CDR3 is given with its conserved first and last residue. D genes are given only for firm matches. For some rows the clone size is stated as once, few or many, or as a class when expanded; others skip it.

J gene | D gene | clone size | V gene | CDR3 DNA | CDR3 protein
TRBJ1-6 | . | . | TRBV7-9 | TGTGCCAGCAGATTTAGCTTGACAGGAGACGATAATTCACCCCTCCACTTT | CASRFSLTGDDNSPLHF
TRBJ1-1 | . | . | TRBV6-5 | TGTGCCAGCAGTTACTTTGGTTTGGGGACTGAAGCTTTCTTT | CASSYFGLGTEAFF
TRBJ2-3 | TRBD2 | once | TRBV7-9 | TGTGCCAGCAGCTATCCGGGAATAGCGGGAGTGAAAGATACGCAGTATTTT | CASSYPGIAGVKDTQYF
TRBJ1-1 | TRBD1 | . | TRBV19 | TGTGCCAGTAGTATAGCTACCGGGACAGGGCACACTGAAGCTTTCTTT | CASSIATGTGHTEAFF
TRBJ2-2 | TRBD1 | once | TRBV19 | TGTGCCAGTAGTATGCCCGGGACAGGGGACACCGGGGAGCTGTTTTTT | CASSMPGTGDTGELFF
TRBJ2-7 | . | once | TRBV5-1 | TGCGCCAGCAGCTTGCTCAGGGGCGGCTACGAGCAGTACTTC | CASSLLRGGYEQYF
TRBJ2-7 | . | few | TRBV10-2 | TGCGCCACCCGACTGGGGACCTACGAGCAGTACTTC | CATRLGTYEQYF
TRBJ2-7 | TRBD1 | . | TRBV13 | TGTGCCAGCAGCTTACAGACAGGGAACGACCACGAGCAGTACTTC | CASSLQTGNDHEQYF
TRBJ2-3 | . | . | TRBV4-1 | TGCGCCAGCAGCCAGGTCGATCGAGGTGTGACAGATACGCAGTATTTT | CASSQVDRGVTDTQYF
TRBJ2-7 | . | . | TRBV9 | TGTGCCAGCAGCGTAGAGGGCAGTTGGAGCTCCTACGAGCAGTACTTC | CASSVEGSWSSYEQYF
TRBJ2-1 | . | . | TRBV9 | TGTGCCAGCAGCGCGGGGCTTCGGGGCAATGAGCAGTTCTTC | CASSAGLRGNEQFF